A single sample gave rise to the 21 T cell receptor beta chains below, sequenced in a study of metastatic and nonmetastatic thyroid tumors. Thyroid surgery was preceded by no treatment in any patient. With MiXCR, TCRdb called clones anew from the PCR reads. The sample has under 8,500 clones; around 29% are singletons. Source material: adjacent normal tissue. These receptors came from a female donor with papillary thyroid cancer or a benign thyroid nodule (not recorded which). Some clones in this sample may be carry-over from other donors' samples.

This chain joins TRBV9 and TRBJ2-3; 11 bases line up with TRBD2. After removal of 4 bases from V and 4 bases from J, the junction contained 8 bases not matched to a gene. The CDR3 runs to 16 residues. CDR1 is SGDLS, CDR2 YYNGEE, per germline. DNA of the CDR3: TGTGCCAGCAGCCTTATAGCGGGGGGGGCCGCAGATACGCAGTATTTT. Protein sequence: CASSLIAGGAADTQYF.

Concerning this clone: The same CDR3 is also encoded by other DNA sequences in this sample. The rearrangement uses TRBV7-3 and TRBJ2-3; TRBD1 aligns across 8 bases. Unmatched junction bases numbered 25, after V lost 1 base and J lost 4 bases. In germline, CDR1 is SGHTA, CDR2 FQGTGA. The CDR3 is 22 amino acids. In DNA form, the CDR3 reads TGTGCCAGCAGCTTAAGGACTTACCCGGGACAGGACGCTTTCACCCAATCAGATACGCAGTATTTT. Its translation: CASSLRTYPGQDAFTQSDTQYF.

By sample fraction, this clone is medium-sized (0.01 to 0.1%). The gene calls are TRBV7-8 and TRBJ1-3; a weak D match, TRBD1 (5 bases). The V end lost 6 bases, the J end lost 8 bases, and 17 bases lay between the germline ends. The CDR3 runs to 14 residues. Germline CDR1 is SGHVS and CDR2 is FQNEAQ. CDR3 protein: CASSLLDSGDTIYF. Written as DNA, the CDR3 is TGTGCCAGCAGTTTGCTTGACAGCGGCGACACCATATATTTT.

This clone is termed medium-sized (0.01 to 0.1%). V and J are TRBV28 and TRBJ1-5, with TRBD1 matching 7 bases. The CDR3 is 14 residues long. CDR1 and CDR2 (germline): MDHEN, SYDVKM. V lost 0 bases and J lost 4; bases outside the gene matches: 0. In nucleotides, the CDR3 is TGTGCCAGCAGTTTATGGACAGGGAATCAGCCCCAGCATTTT. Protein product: CASSLWTGNQPQHF.

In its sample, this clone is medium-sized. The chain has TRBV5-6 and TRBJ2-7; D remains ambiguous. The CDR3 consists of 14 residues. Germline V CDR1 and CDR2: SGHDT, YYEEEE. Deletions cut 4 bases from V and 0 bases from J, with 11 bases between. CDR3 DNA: TGTGCCAGCAGCCTAAGGCCCCACTCCTACGAGCAGTACTTC. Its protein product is CASSLRPHSYEQYF.

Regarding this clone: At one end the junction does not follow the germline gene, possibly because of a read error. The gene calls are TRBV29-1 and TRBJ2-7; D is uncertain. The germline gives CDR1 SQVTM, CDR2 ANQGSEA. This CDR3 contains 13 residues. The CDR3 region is CIVEDRPTYEHNF. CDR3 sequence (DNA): TGCATCGTTGAAGACCGCCCCACCTACGAGCATAACTTC.

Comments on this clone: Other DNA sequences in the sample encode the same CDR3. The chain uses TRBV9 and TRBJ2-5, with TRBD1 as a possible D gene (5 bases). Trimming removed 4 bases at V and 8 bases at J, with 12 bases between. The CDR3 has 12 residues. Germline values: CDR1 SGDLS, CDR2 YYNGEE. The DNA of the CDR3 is TGTGCCAGCAGCCCCGTAGGGGAAACCCAGTACTTC. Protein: CASSPVGETQYF.

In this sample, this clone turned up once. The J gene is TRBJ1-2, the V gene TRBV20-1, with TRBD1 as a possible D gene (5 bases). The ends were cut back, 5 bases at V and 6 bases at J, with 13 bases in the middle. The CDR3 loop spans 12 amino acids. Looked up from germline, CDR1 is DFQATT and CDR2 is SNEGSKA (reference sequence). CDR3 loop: CSAGTGLDGYTF. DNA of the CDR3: TGCAGTGCTGGAACGGGACTGGATGGCTACACCTTC.

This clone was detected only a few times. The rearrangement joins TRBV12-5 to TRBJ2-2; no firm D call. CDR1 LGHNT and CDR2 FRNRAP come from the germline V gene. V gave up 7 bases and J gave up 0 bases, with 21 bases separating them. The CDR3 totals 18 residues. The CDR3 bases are TGTGCTAGTGCCGCAGATCAATGGGGTAGCACGAACACCGGGGAGCTGTTTTTT. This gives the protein CASAADQWGSTNTGELFF.

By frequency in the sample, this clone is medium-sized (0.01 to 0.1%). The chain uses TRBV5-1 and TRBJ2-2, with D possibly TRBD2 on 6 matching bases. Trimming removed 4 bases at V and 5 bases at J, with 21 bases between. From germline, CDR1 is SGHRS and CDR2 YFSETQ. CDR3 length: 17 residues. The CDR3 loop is CASSPLLAGGMTGELFF. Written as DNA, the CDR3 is TGCGCCAGCAGCCCCCTACTGGCCGGGGGTATGACCGGGGAGCTGTTTTTT.

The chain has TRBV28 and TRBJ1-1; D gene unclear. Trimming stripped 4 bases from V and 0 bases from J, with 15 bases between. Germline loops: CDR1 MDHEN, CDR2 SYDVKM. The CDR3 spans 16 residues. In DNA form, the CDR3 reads TGTGCCAGCAGTTCGATATCCCCGAACGTGAACACTGAAGCTTTCTTT. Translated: CASSSISPNVNTEAFF.

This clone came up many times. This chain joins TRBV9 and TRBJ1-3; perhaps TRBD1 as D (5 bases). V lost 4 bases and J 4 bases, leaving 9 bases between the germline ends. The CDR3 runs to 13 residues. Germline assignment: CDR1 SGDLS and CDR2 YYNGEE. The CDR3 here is CASSRGGGNTIYF. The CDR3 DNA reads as TGTGCCAGCAGCAGGGGCGGAGGAAACACCATATATTTT.

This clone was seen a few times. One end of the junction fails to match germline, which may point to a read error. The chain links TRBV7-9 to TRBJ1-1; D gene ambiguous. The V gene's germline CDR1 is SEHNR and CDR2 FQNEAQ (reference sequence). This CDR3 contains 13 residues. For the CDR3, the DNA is TGTGCCAGCAGCGTGTCTCGACACGGAAGAACTCTCTTT. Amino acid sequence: CASSVSRHGRTLF.

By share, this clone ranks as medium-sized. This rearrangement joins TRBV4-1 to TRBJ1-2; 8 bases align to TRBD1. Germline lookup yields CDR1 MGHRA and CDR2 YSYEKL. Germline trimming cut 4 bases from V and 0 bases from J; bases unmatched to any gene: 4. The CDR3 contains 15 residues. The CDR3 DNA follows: TGCGCCAGCAGCCGGGGACAGGAAACTAACTATGGCTACACCTTC. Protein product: CASSRGQETNYGYTF.

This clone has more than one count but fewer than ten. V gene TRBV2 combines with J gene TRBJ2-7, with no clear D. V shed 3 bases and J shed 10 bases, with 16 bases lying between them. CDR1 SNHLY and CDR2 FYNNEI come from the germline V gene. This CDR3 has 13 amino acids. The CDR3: CASSDVALVDQYF. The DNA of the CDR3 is TGTGCCAGCAGTGACGTTGCTCTTGTCGATCAGTACTTC. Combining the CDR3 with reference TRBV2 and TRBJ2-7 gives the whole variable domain EPEVTQTPSHQVTQMGQEVILRCVPISNHLYFYWYRQILGQKVEFLVSFYNNEISEKSEIFDDQFSVERPDGSNFTLKIRSTKLEDSAMYFCASSDVALVDQYFGPGTRLTVT.

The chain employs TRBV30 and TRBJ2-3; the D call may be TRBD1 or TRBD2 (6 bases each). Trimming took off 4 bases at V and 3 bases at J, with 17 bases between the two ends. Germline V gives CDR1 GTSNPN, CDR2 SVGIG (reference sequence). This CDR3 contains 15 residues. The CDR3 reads CAWKPLGGRTDTQYF. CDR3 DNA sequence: TGTGCCTGGAAACCTCTCGGGGGCAGGACAGATACGCAGTATTTT.

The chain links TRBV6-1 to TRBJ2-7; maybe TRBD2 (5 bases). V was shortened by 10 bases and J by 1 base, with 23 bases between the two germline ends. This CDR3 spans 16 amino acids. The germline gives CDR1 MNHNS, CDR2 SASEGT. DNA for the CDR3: TGTGCCACCCACCGGCATGGAGGCGCAAGGTCCTACGAGCAGTACTTC. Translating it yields CATHRHGGARSYEQYF.

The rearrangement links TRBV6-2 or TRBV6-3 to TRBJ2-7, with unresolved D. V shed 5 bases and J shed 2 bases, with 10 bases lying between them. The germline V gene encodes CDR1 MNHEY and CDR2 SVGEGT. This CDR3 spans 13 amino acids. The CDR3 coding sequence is TGTGCCAGCAGTCCGACATCCCCCTACGAGCAGTACTTC. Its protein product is CASSPTSPYEQYF.

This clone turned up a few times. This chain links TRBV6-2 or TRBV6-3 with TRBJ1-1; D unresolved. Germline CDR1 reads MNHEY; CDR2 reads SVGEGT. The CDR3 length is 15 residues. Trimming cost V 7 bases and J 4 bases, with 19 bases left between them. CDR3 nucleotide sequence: TGTGCCAGCACCACGTCGGCGGGAGGGTTCACTGAAGCTTTCTTT. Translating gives CASTTSAGGFTEAFF.

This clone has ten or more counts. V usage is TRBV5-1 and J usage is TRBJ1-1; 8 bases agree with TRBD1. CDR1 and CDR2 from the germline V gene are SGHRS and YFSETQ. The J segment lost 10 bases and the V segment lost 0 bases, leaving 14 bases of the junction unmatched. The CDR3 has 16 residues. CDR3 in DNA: TGCGCCAGCAGCTTGGGTCCGGGACAGGAGCGGAAGGGAGCTTTCTTT. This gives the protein CASSLGPGQERKGAFF.

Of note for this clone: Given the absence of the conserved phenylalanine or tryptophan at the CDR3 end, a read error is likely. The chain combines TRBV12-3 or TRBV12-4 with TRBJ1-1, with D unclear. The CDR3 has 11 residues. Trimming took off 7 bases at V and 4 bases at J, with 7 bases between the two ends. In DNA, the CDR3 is TGTGCCAGCATAGGGTCCACTGAAGCTTTCCTT. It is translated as CASIGSTEAFL.